The next 17 T cell receptor beta chains were all read from a single sample in a study of monozygotic twins with inflammatory bowel disease. TCRdb reanalyzed the 5' RACE reads, giving one entry per CDR3 protein sequence and no DNA. The sample holds approximately 400,000 distinct CDR3 sequences. The sample was blood. These receptors came from a human donor with ulcerative colitis or Crohn's disease, or a healthy co-twin of an affected twin (not recorded which).

The genes are TRBV2 and TRBJ2-1. CDR1 and CDR2 from the germline V gene are SNHLY and FYNNEI. CDR3 length: 13 amino acids. CDR3 sequence reads: CASRDNGINEQFF.

V gene TRBV5-1 combines with J gene TRBJ2-7; the TRBD2 assignment by TCRdb is unverifiable without DNA. CDR1 and CDR2 from the germline V gene are SGHRS and YFSETQ. The CDR3 has 15 amino acids. CDR3 sequence: CASSSGYPPSYEQYF.

V is TRBV4-1 and J is TRBJ2-7; TCRdb's D gene call, TRBD1, goes unchecked for lack of DNA. This CDR3 spans 16 amino acids. Germline CDR1 is MGHRA and CDR2 is YSYEKL. CDR3 loop: CASSQDWEQGNYEQYF.

The V gene is TRBV7-2, the J gene TRBJ2-3. Looked up from germline, CDR1 is SGHTA and CDR2 is FQGNSA. This CDR3 is 13 amino acids long. CDR3: CASSSAGTDTQYF.

The V gene is TRBV27, the J gene TRBJ1-2; TCRdb's D gene call, TRBD1, goes unchecked for lack of DNA. The V gene's germline CDR1 is MNHEY and CDR2 SMNVEV (reference sequence). This CDR3 region has 16 residues. CDR3 in amino acids: CASSPSIGTVNYGYTF.

V usage is TRBV5-8 and J usage is TRBJ2-2; TCRdb selects TRBD1, and the lack of DNA leaves this call unchecked. CDR1 and CDR2 (germline): SGHTS, YDEGEE. CDR3 size: 14 residues. Here the CDR3 reads CASSRDRNTGELFF.

This chain uses TRBV3-1 with TRBJ1-1; TCRdb picks TRBD1, but there is no DNA to check that call. The CDR3 spans 14 residues. Germline V gene data show CDR1 as LGHDT and CDR2 as YNNKEL (reference sequence). The CDR3 is CASSDWDRGKRAFF.

The chain employs TRBV7-2 and TRBJ1-6; checking the TCRdb D call of TRBD1 is not possible without DNA. CDR1 SGHTA and CDR2 FQGNSA come from the germline V gene. This CDR3 has 11 amino acids. The CDR3 sequence: CASTGGSPLHF.

The chain uses TRBV7-6 and TRBJ2-2; TCRdb's D call, TRBD2, is unchecked because there is no DNA. The germline V gene has CDR1 SGHVS and CDR2 FNYEAQ. The CDR3 runs to 18 residues. CDR3 residues: CASSFPIGTSRDTGELFF.

The chain joins TRBV5-4 to TRBJ2-2. Germline V CDR1 and CDR2: SGHNT, YYREEE (reference sequence). The CDR3 has 15 residues. CDR3 region: CASSLDLKGTGELFF.

The chain employs TRBV27 and TRBJ2-1; with no DNA, the TCRdb D assignment of TRBD2 cannot be verified. Germline values: CDR1 MNHEY, CDR2 SMNVEV (reference sequence). The CDR3 is made up of 16 amino acids. The chain's CDR3 is CASSPRLAGGLNEQFF.

V gene TRBV12-3 or TRBV12-4 combines with J gene TRBJ1-5. The CDR3 has 15 amino acids. CDR3 residues: CAITFGGDGNQPQHF.

The chain joins TRBV5-6 to TRBJ2-1; TCRdb calls TRBD1, which cannot be checked without DNA. Germline V gene sequence: CDR1 SGHDT, CDR2 YYEEEE. The CDR3 contains 18 residues. The CDR3 loop is CASSSPVGEPFSYNEQFF.

The chain recombines TRBV7-2 with TRBJ1-2; TCRdb gives TRBD1 as the D gene, but with no DNA this cannot be confirmed. CDR3 length: 12 residues. Germline values: CDR1 SGHTA, CDR2 FQGNSA. The CDR3 spells CASSKARGSYTF.

The chain is built from TRBV11-1 and TRBJ2-3. The CDR3 length is 18 residues. From germline, CDR1 is SGHAT and CDR2 FQDESV (reference sequence). The CDR3 is CASSRKFLPDLYTDTQYF.

This chain joins TRBV5-1 and TRBJ2-1; TCRdb lists TRBD2, though no DNA is available to test this call. This CDR3 comprises 17 residues. Germline V lookup: CDR1 SGHRS, CDR2 YFSETQ. The CDR3 is CASSLWSSGSLYNEQFF.

CDR3 sequence: CASSQDLRGGLVTQYF. The chain is built from TRBV4-2 and TRBJ2-5; no DNA is available, so the TRBD1 call from TCRdb remains unchecked. Germline V gene lookup returns CDR1 LGHNA and CDR2 YNFKEQ. The length of the CDR3 is 16 residues.